The rows below give T cell receptor beta chains drawn from one sample of a study of T cell repertoires in cytomegalovirus infection. TCRdb processed the reads anew with MiXCR; each CDR3 protein has one entry. This sample has nearly 700,000 distinct CDR3 sequences; roughly 30% occur once, and the top ten carry approximately 18%. The antigens of these receptors remain unknown. The source was cultured PBMCs, collected from culture after CMV antigen stimulation. The receptors originated from a human donor in good health (CMV status not recorded). Some clones in this sample may be carry-over from other donors' samples. CDR3s include the opening cysteine and the closing phenylalanine or tryptophan. The D gene is left open where the match is weak. The size field is filled for only some rows; it gives once, few, many or a size class.

J gene | V gene | CDR3 length | clone size | D gene | CDR3 DNA | CDR3 protein
TRBJ2-3 | TRBV27 | 15 | - | - | TGTGCCAGCAGTTCTGGGACAATCCAGTCAGATACGCAGTATTTT | CASSSGTIQSDTQYF
TRBJ2-5 | TRBV7-6 | 13 | - | - | TGTGCCAGCAGCTTGGCGCGGGGGCAGACCCAGTACTTC | CASSLARGQTQYF
TRBJ1-4 | TRBV4-1 | 13 | few | - | TGCGCCAGCAGCCCGACAGTTTATGAAAAACTGTTTTTT | CASSPTVYEKLFF
TRBJ2-1 | TRBV7-2 | 15 | - | - | TGTGCCAGCAGCTTATCCCCTACCGGCGTAGGTGAGCAGTTCTTC | CASSLSPTGVGEQFF
TRBJ2-1 | TRBV6-2/TRBV6-3 | 12 | few | - | TGTGCCAGCACCAATCCTTACAATGAGCAGTTCTTC | CASTNPYNEQFF
TRBJ1-2 | TRBV7-2 | 15 | - | - | TGTGCCAGCAGCTTAGGACCAGGGTTAAACTATGGCTACACCTTC | CASSLGPGLNYGYTF
TRBJ1-2 | TRBV7-2 | 16 | - | - | TGTGCCAGCAGCTTAGCTAAGACCTACATGGAGGGTGGCTACACCTTC | CASSLAKTYMEGGYTF
TRBJ2-7 | TRBV28 | 13 | few | - | TGTGCCAGCAGTTTATGGTCTGATAGGGGGCAGTACTTC | CASSLWSDRGQYF
TRBJ2-1 | TRBV9 | 14 | once | - | TGTGCCAGCAGCGGGGGGGGGGCCCTCAATGAGCAGTTCTTC | CASSGGGALNEQFF
TRBJ1-5 | TRBV5-1 | 16 | once | - | TGCGCCAGCAGCTTGGAAGGGCCCGGTCTCAATCAGCCCCAGCATTTT | CASSLEGPGLNQPQHF
TRBJ1-1 | TRBV7-2 | 13 | many | - | TGTGCCAGCAGTACCTTGTCGGACACTGAAGCTTTCTTT | CASSTLSDTEAFF
TRBJ1-1 | TRBV15 | 14 | - | TRBD1 | TGTGCCACCAGCGGATTAGACAGGGGCACTGAAGCTTTCTTT | CATSGLDRGTEAFF
TRBJ1-1 | TRBV7-9 | 15 | few | TRBD1 | TGTGCCAGCAGCTTAGCCGGGACAGCCATAAATGAAGCTTTCTTT | CASSLAGTAINEAFF
TRBJ2-3 | TRBV11-2 | 13 | few | - | TGTGCCAGCAGCAAGGACGGTGCGGATACGCAGTATTTT | CASSKDGADTQYF
TRBJ2-5 | TRBV6-6 | 15 | - | - | TGTGCCAGCAGTTACTGGCAGGGAACAGGAGAGACCCAGTACTTC | CASSYWQGTGETQYF
TRBJ1-4 | TRBV5-5 | 14 | - | - | TGTGCCAGCAGCTCGCTCGGGGGAAGTGAAAAACTGTTTTTT | CASSSLGGSEKLFF
TRBJ2-2 | TRBV7-2 | 14 | few | - | TGTGCCAGCAGCTCGCGGACGGGCACCGGGGAGCTGTTTTTT | CASSSRTGTGELFF
TRBJ1-1 | TRBV10-1 | 14 | - | - | TGCGCCAGCAGTGAGCAACAGGGCGGCGGTGAAGCTTTCTTT | CASSEQQGGGEAFF
TRBJ2-7 | TRBV7-8 | 15 | many | TRBD1 | TGTGCCAGCAGCCCAGGGACAGGGAGGCACTACGAGCAGTACTTC | CASSPGTGRHYEQYF
TRBJ2-7 | TRBV4-3 | 15 | few | TRBD2 | TGCGCCAGCAGCCAATCGGCGGGGGGTTCCTACGAGCAGTACTTC | CASSQSAGGSYEQYF
TRBJ1-2 | TRBV2 | 14 | - | - | TGTGCCAGCATTCCAGAAGGGATCCAGGGAGGCTACACCTTC | CASIPEGIQGGYTF
TRBJ2-1 | TRBV5-1 | 15 | - | TRBD2 | TGCGCCAGCAGCTTGACCAGCGGGGGGGCCATTGAGCAGTTCTTC | CASSLTSGGAIEQFF
TRBJ2-1 | TRBV4-2 | 16 | - | TRBD2 | TGTGCCAGCAGCCAACCCGGGACTAGCGGATACAATGAGCAGTTCTTC | CASSQPGTSGYNEQFF
TRBJ2-7 | TRBV7-2 | 18 | few | TRBD2 | TGTGCCAGCAGCTCCCGAGGGAGACTAGCGGGGGGGCTTGACGAGCAGTACTTC | CASSSRGRLAGGLDEQYF
TRBJ2-1 | TRBV20-1 | 14 | - | TRBD2 | TGCAGTGCTCCGAGCGGGGGGACTAACAATGAGCAGTTCTTC | CSAPSGGTNNEQFF
TRBJ1-5 | TRBV14 | 16 | - | - | TGTGCCAGCAGCCCACGACTCAATATTAGCAATCAGCCCCAGCATTTT | CASSPRLNISNQPQHF
TRBJ1-1 | TRBV2 | 16 | few | - | TGTGCCAGCAGTGAAGCGCTTCGGCATGCGGCAACTGAAGCTTTCTTT | CASSEALRHAATEAFF
TRBJ1-2 | TRBV12-3/TRBV12-4 | 15 | few | - | TGTGCCAGCAGCTTGCCAGGGAGAGGGAACTATGGCTACACCTTC | CASSLPGRGNYGYTF
TRBJ2-3 | TRBV20-1 | 11 | few | - | TGCAGTGCTAGACCCTCAGATACGCAGTATTTT | CSARPSDTQYF